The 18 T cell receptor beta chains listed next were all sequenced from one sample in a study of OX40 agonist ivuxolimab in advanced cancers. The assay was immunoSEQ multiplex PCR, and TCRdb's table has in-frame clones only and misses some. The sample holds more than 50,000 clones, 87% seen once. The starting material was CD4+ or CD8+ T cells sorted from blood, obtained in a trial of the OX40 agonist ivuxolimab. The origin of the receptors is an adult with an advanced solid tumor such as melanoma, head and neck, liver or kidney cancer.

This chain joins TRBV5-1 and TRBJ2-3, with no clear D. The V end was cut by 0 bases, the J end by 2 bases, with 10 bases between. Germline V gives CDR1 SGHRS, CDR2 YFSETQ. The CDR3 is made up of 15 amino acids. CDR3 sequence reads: CASSLAPISTDTQYF. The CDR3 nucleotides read TGCGCCAGCAGCTTGGCCCCGATTTCCACAGATACGCAGTATTTT.

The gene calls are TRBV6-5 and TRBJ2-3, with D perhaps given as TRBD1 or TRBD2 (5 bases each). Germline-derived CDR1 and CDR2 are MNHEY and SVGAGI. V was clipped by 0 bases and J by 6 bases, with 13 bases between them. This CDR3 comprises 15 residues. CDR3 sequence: CASSYSRGSLDTQYF. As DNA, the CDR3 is TGTGCCAGCAGTTACTCGAGGGGTAGCTTGGATACGCAGTATTTT.

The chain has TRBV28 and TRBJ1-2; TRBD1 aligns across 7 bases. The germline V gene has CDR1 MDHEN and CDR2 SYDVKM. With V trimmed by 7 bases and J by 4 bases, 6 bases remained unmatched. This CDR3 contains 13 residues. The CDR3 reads CASKKGASYGYTF. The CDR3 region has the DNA TGTGCCAGCAAAAAGGGGGCCTCCTATGGCTACACCTTC.

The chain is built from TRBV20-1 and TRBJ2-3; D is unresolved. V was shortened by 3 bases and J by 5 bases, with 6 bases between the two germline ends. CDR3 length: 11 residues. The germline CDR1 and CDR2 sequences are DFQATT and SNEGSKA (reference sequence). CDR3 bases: TGCAGTGCTAGGGGTGGAGATACGCAGTATTTT. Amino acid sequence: CSARGGDTQYF.

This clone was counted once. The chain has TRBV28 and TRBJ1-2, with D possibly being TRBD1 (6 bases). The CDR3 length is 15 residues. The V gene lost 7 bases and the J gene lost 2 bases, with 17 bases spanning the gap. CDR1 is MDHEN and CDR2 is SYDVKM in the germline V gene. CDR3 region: CASKTFRGPNYGYTF. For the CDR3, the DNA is TGTGCCAGCAAAACGTTCAGGGGACCCAACTATGGCTACACCTTC.

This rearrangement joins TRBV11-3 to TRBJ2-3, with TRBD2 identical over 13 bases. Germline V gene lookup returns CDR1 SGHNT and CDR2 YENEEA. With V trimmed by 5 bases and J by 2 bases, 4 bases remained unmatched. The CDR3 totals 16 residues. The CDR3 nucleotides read TGTGCCAGCAGCCCGGGACTAGCGGGGTCCACAGATACGCAGTATTTT. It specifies CASSPGLAGSTDTQYF. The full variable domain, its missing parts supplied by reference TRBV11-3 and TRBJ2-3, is EAGVVQSPRYKIIEKKQPVAFWCNPISGHNTLYWYLQNLGQGPELLIRYENEEAVDDSQLPKDRFSAERLKGVDSTLKIQPAELGDSAVYLCASSPGLAGSTDTQYFGPGTRLTVL.

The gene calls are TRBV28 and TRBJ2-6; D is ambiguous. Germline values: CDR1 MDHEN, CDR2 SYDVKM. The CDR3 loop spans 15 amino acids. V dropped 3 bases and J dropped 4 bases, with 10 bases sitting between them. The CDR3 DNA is TGTGCCAGCAGTTTGGGAACAACCGGGGCCAACGTCCTGACTTTC. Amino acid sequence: CASSLGTTGANVLTF.

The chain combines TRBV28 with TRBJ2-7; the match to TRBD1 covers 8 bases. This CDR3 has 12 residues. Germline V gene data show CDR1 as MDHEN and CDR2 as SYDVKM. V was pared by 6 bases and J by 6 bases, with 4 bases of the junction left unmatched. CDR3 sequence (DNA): TGTGCCAGCAGCCCGGACAGGGCCGAGCAGTACGTC. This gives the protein CASSPDRAEQYV.

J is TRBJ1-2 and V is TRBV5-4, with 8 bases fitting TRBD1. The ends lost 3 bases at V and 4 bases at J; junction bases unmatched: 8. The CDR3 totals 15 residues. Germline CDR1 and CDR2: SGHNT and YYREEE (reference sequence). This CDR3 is CASSYRQGRGYGYTF. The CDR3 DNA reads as TGTGCCAGCAGCTATCGACAGGGGCGAGGCTATGGCTACACCTTC.

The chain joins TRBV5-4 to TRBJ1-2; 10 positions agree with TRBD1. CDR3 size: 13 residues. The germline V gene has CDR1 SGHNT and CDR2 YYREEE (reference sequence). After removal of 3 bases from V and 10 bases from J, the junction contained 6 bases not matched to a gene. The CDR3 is CASSWGTGVDYTF. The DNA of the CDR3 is TGTGCCAGCAGCTGGGGGACAGGGGTAGACTACACCTTC.

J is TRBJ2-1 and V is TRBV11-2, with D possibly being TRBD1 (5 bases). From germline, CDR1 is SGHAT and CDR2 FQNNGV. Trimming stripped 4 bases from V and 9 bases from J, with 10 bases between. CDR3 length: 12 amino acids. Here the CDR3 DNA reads TGTGCCAGCAGCTCCAGGGTTCCTGAGCAGTTCTTC. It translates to CASSSRVPEQFF.

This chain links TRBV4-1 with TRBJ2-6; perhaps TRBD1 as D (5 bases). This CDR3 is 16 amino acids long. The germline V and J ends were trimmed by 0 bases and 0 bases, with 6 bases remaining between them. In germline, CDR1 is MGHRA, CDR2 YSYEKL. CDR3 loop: CASSQEQGSGANVLTF. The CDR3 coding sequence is TGCGCCAGCAGCCAAGAGCAGGGCTCTGGGGCCAACGTCCTGACTTTC.

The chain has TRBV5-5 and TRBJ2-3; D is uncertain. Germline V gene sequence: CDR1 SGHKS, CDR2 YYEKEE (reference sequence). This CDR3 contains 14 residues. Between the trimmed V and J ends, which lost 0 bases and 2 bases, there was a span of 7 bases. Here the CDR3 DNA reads TGTGCCAGCAGCTTGGGGGCGGTCACAGATACGCAGTATTTT. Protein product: CASSLGAVTDTQYF.

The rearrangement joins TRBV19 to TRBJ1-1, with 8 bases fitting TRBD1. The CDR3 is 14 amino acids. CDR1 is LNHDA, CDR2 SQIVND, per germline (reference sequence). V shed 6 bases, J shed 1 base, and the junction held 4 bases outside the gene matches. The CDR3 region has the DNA TGTGCCAGTAGCGGACAGGGCCGGAACACTGAAGCTTTCTTT. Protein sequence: CASSGQGRNTEAFF.

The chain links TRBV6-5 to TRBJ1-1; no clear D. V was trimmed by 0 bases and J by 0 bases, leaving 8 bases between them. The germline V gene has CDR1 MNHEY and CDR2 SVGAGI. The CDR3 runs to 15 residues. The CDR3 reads CASSYSHLVNTEAFF. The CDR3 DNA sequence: TGTGCCAGCAGTTACTCGCACCTGGTGAACACTGAAGCTTTCTTT.

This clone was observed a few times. The CDR3 coding sequence is TGCGCCAGCAGCTTGGTGGGACAGGGCCCCTATGGCTACACCTTC. Encoded protein: CASSLVGQGPYGYTF. The chain couples TRBV5-1 to TRBJ1-2, with 9 positions matching TRBD1. Germline assignment: CDR1 SGHRS and CDR2 YFSETQ. Trimming cost V 0 bases and J 4 bases; bases outside gene matches: 4. This CDR3 has 15 residues.

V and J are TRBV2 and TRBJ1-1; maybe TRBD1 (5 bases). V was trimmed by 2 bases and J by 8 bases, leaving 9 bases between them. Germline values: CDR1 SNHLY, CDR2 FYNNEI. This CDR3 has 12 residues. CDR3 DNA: TGTGCCAGCAGTGAAACAGGCCGAGAAGCTTTCTTT. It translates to CASSETGREAFF.

CDR3 sequence reads: CAWTGQSEQFF. The CDR3 DNA reads as TGTGCCTGGACGGGCCAAAGTGAGCAGTTCTTC. The chain couples TRBV30 to TRBJ2-1, with D uncertain. The CDR3 contains 11 residues. Germline lookup yields CDR1 GTSNPN and CDR2 SVGIG (reference sequence). Trimming took off 4 bases at V and 9 bases at J, with 10 bases between the two ends.